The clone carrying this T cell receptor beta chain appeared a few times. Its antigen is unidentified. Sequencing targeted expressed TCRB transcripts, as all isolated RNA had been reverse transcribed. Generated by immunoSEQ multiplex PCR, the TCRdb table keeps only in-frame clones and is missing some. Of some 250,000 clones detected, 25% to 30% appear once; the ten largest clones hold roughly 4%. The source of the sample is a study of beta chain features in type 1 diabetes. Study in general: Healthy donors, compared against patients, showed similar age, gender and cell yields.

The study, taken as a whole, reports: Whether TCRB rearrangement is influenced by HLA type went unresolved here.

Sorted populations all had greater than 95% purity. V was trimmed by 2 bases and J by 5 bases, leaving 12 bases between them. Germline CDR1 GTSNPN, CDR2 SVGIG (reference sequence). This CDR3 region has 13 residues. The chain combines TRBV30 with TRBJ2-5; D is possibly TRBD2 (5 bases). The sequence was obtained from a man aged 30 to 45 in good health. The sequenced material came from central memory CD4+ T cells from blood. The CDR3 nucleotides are TGTGCCTGGAGTTCAAATACGGGGGAGACCCAGTACTTC. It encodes CAWSSNTGETQYF. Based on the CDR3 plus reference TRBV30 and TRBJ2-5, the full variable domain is SQTIHQWPATLVQPVGSPLSLECTVEGTSNPNLYWYRQAAGRGLQLLFYSVGIGQISSEVPQNLSASRPQDRQFILSSKKLLLSDSGFYLCAWSSNTGETQYFGPGTRLLVL.